This TCR beta chain comes out of a study of cytomegalovirus exposure and HLA in healthy donors. The study, taken as a whole, reports: Cytomegalovirus association was listed for 164 TCR beta chains.

The CDR3 extends over 15 amino acids. Trimming cost V 7 bases and J 1 base; bases outside gene matches: 8. Germline V CDR1 and CDR2: LNHDA, SQIVND (reference sequence). The study ran its PCR with 60 Vbeta and 13 Jbeta primers. Assay used: immunoSEQ multiplex PCR; TCRdb lists only in-frame clones, some missing. The data show some 210,000 clones, with 60% to 80% seen just once and 3.8% held by the top ten. As regards this clone: What it binds is not known.

The TCR comes from a male donor in good health and CMV-seronegative. The chain links TRBV19 to TRBJ1-2, with TRBD1 matching 8 bases. What was sequenced was PBMCs. In DNA, the CDR3 is TGTGCCAGTATTGATTCAGGGGGCCGTAACTATGGCTACACCTTC. Translating gives CASIDSGGRNYGYTF.